Detailed here is one T cell receptor beta chain. Germline V CDR1 and CDR2: LNHDA, SQIVND (reference sequence). Between the trimmed V and J ends, which lost 3 bases and 1 base, there was a span of 15 bases. The CDR3 length is 16 residues. This record belongs to a study of cytotoxic CD8 clonotypes in ibrutinib-treated CLL. Profiled with immunoSEQ multiplex PCR; TCRdb holds only in-frame clones, not every one. The sample holds almost 250,000 clones, roughly 70% seen once. The source was PBMCs, collected after 24 months of ibrutinib treatment. V usage is TRBV19 and J usage is TRBJ2-5, with TRBD2 as a possible D gene (7 bases). The TCR sequence derives from a human donor with chronic lymphocytic leukemia. The CDR3 region has the DNA TGTGCCAGTAGTATGGGTCGGAGGGGGGGCCAAGAGACCCAGTACTTC. Protein: CASSMGRRGGQETQYF.